This T cell receptor beta chain was captured by sequencing in a study of OX40 agonist ivuxolimab in advanced cancers. V gave up 1 base and J gave up 4 bases, with 8 bases separating them. From germline, CDR1 is GTSNPN and CDR2 SVGIG (reference sequence). The CDR3 sequence is 13 residues long. Sequencing was performed with immunoSEQ multiplex PCR; in TCRdb, only in-frame clones are kept and a portion is missing. This table holds some 80,000 clones, over 75% found once. The sequence was obtained from an adult with an advanced solid tumor such as melanoma, head and neck, liver or kidney cancer. The specimen comprised CD4+ or CD8+ T cells sorted from blood, sampled in a trial of the OX40 agonist ivuxolimab. This rearrangement joins TRBV30 to TRBJ2-1, with D perhaps TRBD1 (6 bases). CDR3 sequence reads: CAWSGGQYNEQFF. The DNA of the CDR3 is TGTGCCTGGAGTGGAGGACAGTACAATGAGCAGTTCTTC.